The sequence of this TCR beta chain was determined in a study of cytomegalovirus exposure and HLA in healthy donors. This clone has only a few counts. Primers included in the PCR were 60 Vbeta and 13 Jbeta primers. This table comes from immunoSEQ multiplex PCR, and its TCRdb copy is limited to in-frame clones, with some not included. The sample has roughly 180,000 clones; more than 65% are singletons. Germline V gene sequence: CDR1 GTSNPN, CDR2 SVGIG (reference sequence). The V end lost 3 bases, the J end lost 5 bases, and 19 bases lay between the germline ends. This CDR3 region has 15 residues. This sequence was found in a man aged 25-40 years in good health and CMV-seronegative. This sequence joins TRBV30 and TRBJ2-5; unclear D gene. Input material: PBMCs. DNA for the CDR3: TGTGCCTGGAGGGCCGGGTCCTCCCTTGGGGAGACCCAGTACTTC. It codes for CAWRAGSSLGETQYF.